The count of the clone carrying this T cell receptor (beta chain) is one. The data originate from a study of shared clonotypes between healthy human individuals. Using immunoSEQ multiplex PCR, the repertoire was profiled, and TCRdb retains in-frame clones only, with some absent. The sample shows about 2 million clones, about 95% of them seen only once. The CDR3 runs 14 residues. The germline CDR1 and CDR2 sequences are MNHEY and SVGAGI. V gave up 2 bases and J gave up 6 bases, with 11 bases separating them. Naive CD8 populations comprised CD45RO-negative cells positively selected for CCR7, excluding terminally differentiated effector memory CD45RA+ cells.

This sequence joins TRBV6-5 and TRBJ1-5; weak D call: TRBD1 (6 bases). The receptor comes from a man between 18 and 35 years old in good health. Sequencing used naive CD8+ T cells sorted from blood. CDR3 loop: CASSYEEGVQPQHF. The CDR3 bases are TGTGCCAGCAGTTACGAGGAGGGGGTTCAGCCCCAGCATTTT.